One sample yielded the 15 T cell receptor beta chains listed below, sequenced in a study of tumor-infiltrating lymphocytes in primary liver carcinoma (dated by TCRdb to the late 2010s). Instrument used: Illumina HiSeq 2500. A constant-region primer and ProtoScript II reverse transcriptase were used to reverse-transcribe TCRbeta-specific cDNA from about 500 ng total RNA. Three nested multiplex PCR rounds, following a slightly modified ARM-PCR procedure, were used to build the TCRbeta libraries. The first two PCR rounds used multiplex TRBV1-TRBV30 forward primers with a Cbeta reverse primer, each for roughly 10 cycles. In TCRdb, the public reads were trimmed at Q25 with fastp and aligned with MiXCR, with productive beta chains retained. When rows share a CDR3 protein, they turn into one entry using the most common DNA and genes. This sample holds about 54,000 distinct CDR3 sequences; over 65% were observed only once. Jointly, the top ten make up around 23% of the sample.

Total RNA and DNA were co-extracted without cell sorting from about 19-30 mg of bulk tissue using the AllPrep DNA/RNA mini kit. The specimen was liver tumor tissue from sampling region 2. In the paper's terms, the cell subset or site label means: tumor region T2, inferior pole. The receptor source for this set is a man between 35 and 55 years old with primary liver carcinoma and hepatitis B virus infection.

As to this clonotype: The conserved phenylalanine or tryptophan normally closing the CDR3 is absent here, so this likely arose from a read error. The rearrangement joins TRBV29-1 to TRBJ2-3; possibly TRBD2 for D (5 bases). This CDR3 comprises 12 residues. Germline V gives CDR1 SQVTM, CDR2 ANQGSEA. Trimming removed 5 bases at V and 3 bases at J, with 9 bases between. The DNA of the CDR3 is TGCAGCGTTCCCGGAGGAACAGATACGCAGTATATT. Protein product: CSVPGGTDTQYI.

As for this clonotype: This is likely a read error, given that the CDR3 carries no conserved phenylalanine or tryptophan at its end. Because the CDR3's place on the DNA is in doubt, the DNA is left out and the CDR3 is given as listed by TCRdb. CDR3: CSVGPPSSSYDERFV. The chain uses TRBV29-1 and TRBJ2-1; the table assigns TRBD2, which was not confirmed against the DNA. The V gene's germline CDR1 is SQVTM and CDR2 ANQGSEA. Termini included, the CDR3 measures 15 amino acids.

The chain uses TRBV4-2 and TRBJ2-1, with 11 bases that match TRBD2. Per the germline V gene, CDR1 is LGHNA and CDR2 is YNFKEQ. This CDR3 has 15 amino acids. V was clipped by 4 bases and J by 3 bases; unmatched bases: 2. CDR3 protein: CASSPTSGIYNEQFF. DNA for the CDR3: TGTGCCAGCAGCCCGACTAGCGGGATCTACAATGAGCAGTTCTTC.

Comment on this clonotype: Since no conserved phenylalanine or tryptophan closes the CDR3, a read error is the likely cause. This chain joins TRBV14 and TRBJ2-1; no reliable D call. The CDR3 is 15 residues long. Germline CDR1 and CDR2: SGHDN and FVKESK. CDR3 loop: CASGQGLRSYNEQFS. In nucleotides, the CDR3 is TGTGCCAGCGGCCAAGGTCTTAGGTCCTACAATGAGCAGTTCTCC.

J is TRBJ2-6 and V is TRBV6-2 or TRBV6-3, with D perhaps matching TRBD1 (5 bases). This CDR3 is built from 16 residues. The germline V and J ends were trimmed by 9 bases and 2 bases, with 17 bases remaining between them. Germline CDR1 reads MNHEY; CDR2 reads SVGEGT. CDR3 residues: CARCLGQGTGANVLTF. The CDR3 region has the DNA TGTGCCAGATGTTTAGGTCAGGGAACTGGGGCCAACGTCCTGACTTTC.

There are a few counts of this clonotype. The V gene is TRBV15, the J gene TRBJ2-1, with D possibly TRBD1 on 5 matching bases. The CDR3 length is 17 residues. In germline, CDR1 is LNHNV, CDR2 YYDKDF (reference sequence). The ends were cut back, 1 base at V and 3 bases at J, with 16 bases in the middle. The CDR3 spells CATSRANRLSIYNEQFF. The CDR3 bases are TGTGCCACCAGCAGAGCGAACAGGCTAAGCATCTACAATGAGCAGTTCTTC.

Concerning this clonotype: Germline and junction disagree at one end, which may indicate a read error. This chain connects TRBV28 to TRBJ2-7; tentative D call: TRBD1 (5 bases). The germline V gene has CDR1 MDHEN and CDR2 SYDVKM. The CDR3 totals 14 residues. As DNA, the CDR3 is TGTACCAGCAGCCCCACAGGTTTGTCCTACGAGCAGTACTTC. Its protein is CTSSPTGLSYEQYF. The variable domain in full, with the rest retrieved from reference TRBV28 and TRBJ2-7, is DVKVTQSSRYLVKRTGEKVFLECVQDMDHENMFWYRQDPGLGLRLIYFSYDVKMKEKGDIPEGYSVSREKKERFSLILESASTNQTSMYLCTSSPTGLSYEQYFGPGTRLTVT.

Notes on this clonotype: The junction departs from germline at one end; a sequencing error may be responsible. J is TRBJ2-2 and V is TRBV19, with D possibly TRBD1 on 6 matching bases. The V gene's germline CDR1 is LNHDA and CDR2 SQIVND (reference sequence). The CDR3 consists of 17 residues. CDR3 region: CASSALDPTGDTGKLFF. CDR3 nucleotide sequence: TGTGCCAGTAGCGCTTTGGACCCAACTGGGGACACCGGGAAGCTGTTTTTT.

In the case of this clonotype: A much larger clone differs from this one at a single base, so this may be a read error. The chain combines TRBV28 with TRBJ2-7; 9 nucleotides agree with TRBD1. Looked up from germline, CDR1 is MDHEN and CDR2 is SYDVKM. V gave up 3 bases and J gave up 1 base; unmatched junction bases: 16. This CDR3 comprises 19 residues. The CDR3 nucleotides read TGTGCCAGCAGTTTCGCCGGGACAGGGCCATCACACTCTTCCTACGAGCAGTACTTC. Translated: CASSFAGTGPSHSSYEQYF.

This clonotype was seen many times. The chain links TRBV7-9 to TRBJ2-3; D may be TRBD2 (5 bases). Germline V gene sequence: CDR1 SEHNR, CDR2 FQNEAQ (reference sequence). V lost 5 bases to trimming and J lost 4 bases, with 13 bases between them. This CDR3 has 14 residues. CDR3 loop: CASSLDSTSDTQYF. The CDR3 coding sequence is TGTGCCAGCAGCCTGGACTCTACTTCAGATACGCAGTATTTT.

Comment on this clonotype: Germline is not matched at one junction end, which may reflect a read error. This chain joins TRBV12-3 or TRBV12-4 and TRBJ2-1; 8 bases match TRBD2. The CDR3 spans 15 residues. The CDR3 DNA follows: TGTGCCAGCACCCCCGGGACTAGTGGCCCCAATGAGGAGCTCTTC. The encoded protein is CASTPGTSGPNEELF.

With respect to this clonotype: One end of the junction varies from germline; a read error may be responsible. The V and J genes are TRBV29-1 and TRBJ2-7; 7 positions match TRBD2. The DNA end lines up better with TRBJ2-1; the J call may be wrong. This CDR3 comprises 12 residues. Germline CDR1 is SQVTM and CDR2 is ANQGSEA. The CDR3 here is CRVGTGDYEQFF. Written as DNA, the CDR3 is TGCAGGGTTGGGACTGGGGACTACGAGCAGTTCTTC.

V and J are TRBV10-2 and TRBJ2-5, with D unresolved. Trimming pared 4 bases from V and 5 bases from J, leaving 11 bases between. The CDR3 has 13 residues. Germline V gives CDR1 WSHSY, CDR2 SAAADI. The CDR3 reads CASSVARPETQYF. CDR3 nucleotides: TGCGCCAGCAGTGTGGCAAGGCCGGAGACCCAGTACTTC.

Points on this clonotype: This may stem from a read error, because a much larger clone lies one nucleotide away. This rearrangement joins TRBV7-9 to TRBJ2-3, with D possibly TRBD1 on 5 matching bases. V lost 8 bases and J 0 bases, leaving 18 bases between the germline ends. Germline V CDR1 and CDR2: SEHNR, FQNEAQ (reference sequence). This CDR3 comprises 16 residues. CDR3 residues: CASGGDRQTSTDTQYF. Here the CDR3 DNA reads TGTGCCAGCGGTGGAGACAGACAAACTAGCACAGATACGCAGTATTTT.

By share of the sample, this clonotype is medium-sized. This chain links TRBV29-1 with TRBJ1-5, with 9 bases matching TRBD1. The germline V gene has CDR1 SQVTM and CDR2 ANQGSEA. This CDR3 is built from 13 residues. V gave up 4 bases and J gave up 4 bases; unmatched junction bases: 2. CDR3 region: CSVVQGANQPQHF. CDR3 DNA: TGCAGCGTTGTACAGGGGGCAAATCAGCCCCAGCATTTT. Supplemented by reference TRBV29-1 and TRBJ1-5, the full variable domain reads SAVISQKPSRDICQRGTSLTIQCQVDSQVTMMFWYRQQPGQSLTLIATANQGSEATYESGFVIDKFPISRPNLTFSTLTVSNMSPEDSSIYLCSVVQGANQPQHFGDGTRLSIL.